The text below deals with one T cell receptor beta chain. Its antigen is not known. Germline V CDR1 and CDR2: SGHRS, YFSETQ. The ends lost 1 base at V and 4 bases at J; junction bases unmatched: 5. The CDR3 runs 15 residues. Here immunoSEQ multiplex PCR was the method, and the copy in TCRdb shows in-frame clones only, minus some. The sample has some 330,000 clones; approximately 90% are singletons. The entry originates in a study of cytomegalovirus exposure and HLA in healthy donors. Overall study results and limits: The authors listed about 170 TCR beta chains as cytomegalovirus-associated. As was reported, the classifier diagnosed cytomegalovirus status with high specificity and sensitivity. The finding came from a later analysis; first-cohort TCR clusters tended to co-occur in the roughly 110 validation repertoires. A few of the chains that were CMV-associated were confirmed in vitro to be specific for CMV antigens.

Sequences were obtained from PBMCs. The receptor was derived from a woman aged 18-30 years in good health and CMV-seronegative. The V and J genes are TRBV5-1 and TRBJ1-5; 7 bases are shared with TRBD1. CDR3 in DNA: TGCGCCAGCAGCTTGACAGGGGATATTAATCAGCCCCAGCATTTT. It translates to CASSLTGDINQPQHF.